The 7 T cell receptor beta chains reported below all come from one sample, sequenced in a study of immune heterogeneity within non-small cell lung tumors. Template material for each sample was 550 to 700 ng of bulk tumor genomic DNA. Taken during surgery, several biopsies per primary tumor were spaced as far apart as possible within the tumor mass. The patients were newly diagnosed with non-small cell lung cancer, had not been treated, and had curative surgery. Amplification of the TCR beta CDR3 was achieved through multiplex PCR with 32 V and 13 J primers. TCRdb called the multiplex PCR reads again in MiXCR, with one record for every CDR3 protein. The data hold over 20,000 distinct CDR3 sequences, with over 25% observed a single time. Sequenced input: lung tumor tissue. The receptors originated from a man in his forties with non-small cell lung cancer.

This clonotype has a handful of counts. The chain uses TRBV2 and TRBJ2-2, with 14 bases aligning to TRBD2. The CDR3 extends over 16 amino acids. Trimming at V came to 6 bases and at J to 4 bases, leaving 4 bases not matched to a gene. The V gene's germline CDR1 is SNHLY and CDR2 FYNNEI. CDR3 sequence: CASRQTSGRGTGELFF. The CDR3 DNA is TGTGCCAGCAGGCAGACTAGCGGGAGGGGCACCGGGGAGCTGTTTTTT. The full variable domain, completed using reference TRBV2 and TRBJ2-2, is EPEVTQTPSHQVTQMGQEVILRCVPISNHLYFYWYRQILGQKVEFLVSFYNNEISEKSEIFDDQFSVERPDGSNFTLKIRSTKLEDSAMYFCASRQTSGRGTGELFFGEGSRLTVL.

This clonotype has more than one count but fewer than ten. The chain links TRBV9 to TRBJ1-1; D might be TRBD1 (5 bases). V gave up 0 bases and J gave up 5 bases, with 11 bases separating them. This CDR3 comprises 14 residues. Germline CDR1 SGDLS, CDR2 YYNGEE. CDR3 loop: CASSVESGGTEAFF. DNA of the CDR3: TGTGCCAGCAGCGTAGAGTCGGGGGGGACTGAAGCTTTCTTT.

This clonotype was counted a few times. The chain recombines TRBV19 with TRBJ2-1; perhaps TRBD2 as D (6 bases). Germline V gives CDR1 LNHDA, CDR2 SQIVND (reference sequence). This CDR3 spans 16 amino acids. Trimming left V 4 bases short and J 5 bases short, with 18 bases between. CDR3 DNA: TGTGCCAGTAGTACCATCCAGTCGGACTACCACAATGAGCAGTTCTTC. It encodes CASSTIQSDYHNEQFF. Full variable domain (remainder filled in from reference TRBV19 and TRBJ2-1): DGGITQSPKYLFRKEGQNVTLSCEQNLNHDAMYWYRQDPGQGLRLIYYSQIVNDFQKGDIAEGYSVSREKKESFPLTVTSAQKNPTAFYLCASSTIQSDYHNEQFFGPGTRLTVL.

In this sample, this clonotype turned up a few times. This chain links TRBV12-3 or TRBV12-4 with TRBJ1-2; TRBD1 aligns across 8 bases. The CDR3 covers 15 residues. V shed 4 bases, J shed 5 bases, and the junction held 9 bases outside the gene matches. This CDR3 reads CASSCTRTGCYGYTF. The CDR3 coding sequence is TGTGCCAGCAGTTGTACTCGGACAGGGTGTTATGGCTACACCTTC.

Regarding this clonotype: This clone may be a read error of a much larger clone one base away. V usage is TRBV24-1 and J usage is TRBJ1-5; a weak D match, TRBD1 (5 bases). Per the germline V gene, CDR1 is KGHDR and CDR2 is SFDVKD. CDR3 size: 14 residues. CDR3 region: CVTTEGLSNQPQHF. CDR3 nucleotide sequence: TGTGTCACCACTGAGGGGCTTAGCAATCAGCCCCAGCATTTT.

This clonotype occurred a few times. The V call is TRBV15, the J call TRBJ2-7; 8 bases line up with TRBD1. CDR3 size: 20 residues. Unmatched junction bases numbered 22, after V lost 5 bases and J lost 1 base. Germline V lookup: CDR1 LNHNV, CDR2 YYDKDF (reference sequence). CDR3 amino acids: CATSPQNIGTHRGISYEQYF. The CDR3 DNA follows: TGTGCCACCAGCCCCCAGAACATCGGCACACACAGGGGGATATCCTACGAGCAGTACTTC.

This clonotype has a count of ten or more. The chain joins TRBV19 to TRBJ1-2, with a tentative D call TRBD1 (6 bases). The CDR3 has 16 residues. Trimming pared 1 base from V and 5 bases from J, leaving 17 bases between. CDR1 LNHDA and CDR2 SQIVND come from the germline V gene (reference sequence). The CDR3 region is CASSIVSRRGGYGYTF. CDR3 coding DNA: TGTGCCAGTAGTATAGTGTCCCGGAGAGGGGGGTATGGCTACACCTTC. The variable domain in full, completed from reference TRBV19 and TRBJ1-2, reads DGGITQSPKYLFRKEGQNVTLSCEQNLNHDAMYWYRQDPGQGLRLIYYSQIVNDFQKGDIAEGYSVSREKKESFPLTVTSAQKNPTAFYLCASSIVSRRGGYGYTFGSGTRLTVV.